These 25 T cell receptor beta chains share one sample of origin, sequenced in a study of cytomegalovirus exposure and HLA in healthy donors. Researchers ran the PCR with 60 Vbeta and 13 Jbeta primers. TCRdb's table, derived via immunoSEQ multiplex PCR, lists solely in-frame clones and lacks some. The table includes some 210,000 clones, about 78% detected once. The specimen sequenced was PBMCs. These receptor sequences come from a male donor in good health and CMV-seronegative.

The chain joins TRBV7-3 to TRBJ2-5; 9 nucleotides agree with TRBD2. The last part of the DNA fits TRBJ2-7 better; the J call may be wrong. The length of the CDR3 is 15 residues. CDR1 SGHTA and CDR2 FQGTGA come from the germline V gene. The chain's CDR3 is CASSATSGQTYEQYF. The CDR3 DNA reads as TGTGCCAGCAGCGCGACTAGCGGACAAACTTACGAGCAGTACTTC.

V is TRBV6-6 and J is TRBJ1-2, with D perhaps matching TRBD1 (6 bases). The CDR3 has 15 residues. V shed 2 bases and J shed 0 bases, with 10 bases lying between them. The germline V gene has CDR1 MNHNY and CDR2 SVGAGI (reference sequence). In nucleotides, the CDR3 is TGTGCCAGCAGTTACACTACAGGGCCTAACTATGGCTACACCTTC. Translating it yields CASSYTTGPNYGYTF.

CDR3: CASSSGLAGGYEQYF. The DNA of the CDR3 is TGTGCCAGCAGCTCGGGACTAGCGGGAGGATACGAGCAGTACTTC. The chain carries TRBV5-6 and TRBJ2-7; 15 nucleotides match TRBD2. This CDR3 comprises 15 residues. The V and J ends lost 3 bases and 4 bases, in that order; junction bases with no gene match: 2. Germline CDR1 is SGHDT and CDR2 is YYEEEE.

The chain joins TRBV7-2 to TRBJ2-5; TRBD2 aligns across 11 bases. The trim removed 1 base at V and 0 bases at J, leaving 10 bases unmatched. CDR1 and CDR2 (germline): SGHTA, FQGNSA. CDR3 length: 19 amino acids. This CDR3 reads CASSLEVTSGIVYQETQYF. The CDR3 DNA is TGTGCCAGCAGCTTAGAGGTGACTAGCGGGATCGTGTACCAAGAGACCCAGTACTTC.

This rearrangement joins TRBV6-6 to TRBJ2-5, with D perhaps TRBD2 (7 bases). This CDR3 is built from 15 residues. CDR1 is MNHNY, CDR2 SVGAGI, per germline (reference sequence). V lost 2 bases and J lost 3, with 13 bases in between. CDR3 sequence (DNA): TGTGCCAGCAGTTACGGTAGGGGGGGAAAAGAGACCCAGTACTTC. This translates into CASSYGRGGKETQYF.

V and J are TRBV5-4 and TRBJ2-1, with TRBD2 identical over 10 bases. This CDR3 spans 13 amino acids. The ends lost 6 bases at V and 7 bases at J; junction bases unmatched: 4. CDR1 and CDR2 (germline): SGHNT, YYREEE (reference sequence). CDR3 nucleotides: TGTGCCAGCACCCTAGCGGGAGAGAATGAGCAGTTCTTC. Amino acids: CASTLAGENEQFF.

This clone was picked up a small number of times. J is TRBJ2-3 and V is TRBV7-2; 7 nucleotides align to TRBD2. J gave up 2 bases and V 5 bases, and 16 bases lay outside the gene matches. This CDR3 is built from 18 residues. Germline V gene data show CDR1 as SGHTA and CDR2 as FQGNSA. This chain's CDR3 is CASSLHIAGYSNTDTQYF. Here the CDR3 DNA reads TGTGCCAGCAGCCTCCACATAGCGGGTTATTCAAACACAGATACGCAGTATTTT.

The chain carries TRBV18 and TRBJ2-3; 8 bases match TRBD2. With 2 bases clipped from V and 5 bases from J, the junction kept 21 bases outside the gene matches. CDR3 size: 20 residues. Germline CDR1 KGHSH, CDR2 LQKENI. The CDR3: CASSPITSGTTPAVGDTQYF. The CDR3 DNA sequence: TGTGCCAGCTCACCAATAACTAGCGGTACCACCCCCGCTGTTGGAGATACGCAGTATTTT.

The rearrangement links TRBV19 to TRBJ2-2; 12 nucleotides match TRBD2. The germline CDR1 and CDR2 sequences are LNHDA and SQIVND (reference sequence). CDR3 length: 15 amino acids. The trim removed 6 bases at V and 6 bases at J, leaving 5 bases unmatched. CDR3 sequence: CASSPGLAGPGELFF. The CDR3 nucleotides read TGTGCCAGTAGCCCGGGACTAGCGGGCCCCGGGGAGCTGTTTTTT.

The V call is TRBV10-1, the J call TRBJ2-1, with 8 nucleotides matching TRBD2. Germline CDR1 reads WNHNN; CDR2 reads SYGVQD (reference sequence). V lost 2 bases, J lost 7 bases, and 7 bases stayed unmatched. The CDR3 has 15 residues. CDR3 in amino acids: CASSERTSGTNEQFF. Written as DNA, the CDR3 is TGCGCCAGCAGTGAGAGAACTAGCGGAACGAATGAGCAGTTCTTC.

This sequence joins TRBV9 and TRBJ1-1; D perhaps matches TRBD1 (5 bases). The CDR3 is 12 amino acids. Germline V lookup: CDR1 SGDLS, CDR2 YYNGEE. V gave up 4 bases and J gave up 9 bases, with 13 bases separating them. The CDR3 loop reads CASSPMEGKAFF. CDR3 DNA: TGTGCCAGCAGCCCTATGGAGGGGAAAGCTTTCTTT. Using reference TRBV9 and TRBJ1-1 for the parts outside the CDR3, the full variable domain is DSGVTQTPKHLITATGQRVTLRCSPRSGDLSVYWYQQSLDQGLQFLIQYYNGEERAKGNILERFSAQQFPDLHSELNLSSLELGDSALYFCASSPMEGKAFFGQGTRLTVV.

The chain joins TRBV30 to TRBJ1-5, with D tentatively TRBD1 (6 bases). This CDR3 has 16 residues. V was pared by 0 bases and J by 1 base, with 13 bases between. Germline loops: CDR1 GTSNPN, CDR2 SVGIG (reference sequence). In DNA, the CDR3 is TGTGCCTGGAGTGTATGGGGGCCGGGAAGCAATCAGCCCCAGCATTTT. Its protein product is CAWSVWGPGSNQPQHF. Looking up the rest from reference TRBV30 and TRBJ1-5 gives the full variable domain: SQTIHQWPATLVQPVGSPLSLECTVEGTSNPNLYWYRQAAGRGLQLLFYSVGIGQISSEVPQNLSASRPQDRQFILSSKKLLLSDSGFYLCAWSVWGPGSNQPQHFGDGTRLSIL.

The rearrangement links TRBV29-1 to TRBJ2-7, with TRBD1 identical over 7 bases. This CDR3 comprises 14 residues. V was clipped by 1 base and J by 2 bases; unmatched bases: 5. CDR1 SQVTM and CDR2 ANQGSEA come from the germline V gene. The CDR3 DNA sequence: TGCAGCGTTGAAGCCGGGACAGTTGCCTACGAGCAGTACTTC. It specifies CSVEAGTVAYEQYF.

The J gene is TRBJ2-7, the V gene TRBV6-1; 7 positions match TRBD1. Germline V gene data show CDR1 as MNHNS and CDR2 as SASEGT. This CDR3 has 14 residues. The V and J ends lost 7 bases and 3 bases, in that order; junction bases with no gene match: 9. The CDR3 sequence: CASTPRQGGYEQYF. The DNA of the CDR3 is TGTGCCAGCACCCCTAGACAGGGTGGCTACGAGCAGTACTTC.

The chain links TRBV29-1 to TRBJ1-5; D not certain. Trimming took 1 base from V and 0 from J, leaving 7 bases between them. CDR1 and CDR2 (germline): SQVTM, ANQGSEA. The CDR3 length is 14 residues. The CDR3, as DNA: TGCAGCGTTGAAGGGGCTGATAGCAATCAGCCCCAGCATTTT. Its translation is CSVEGADSNQPQHF.

The chain couples TRBV5-1 to TRBJ2-7; TRBD1 aligns across 7 bases. The CDR3 is 14 residues long. V shed 3 bases, J shed 2 bases, and the junction held 5 bases outside the gene matches. The germline V gene has CDR1 SGHRS and CDR2 YFSETQ. CDR3 bases: TGCGCCAGCAGCTCAGACAGGGAAACCTACGAGCAGTACTTC. Protein product: CASSSDRETYEQYF. The full variable domain, with the rest looked up from reference TRBV5-1 and TRBJ2-7, is KAGVTQTPRYLIKTRGQQVTLSCSPISGHRSVSWYQQTPGQGLQFLFEYFSETQRNKGNFPGRFSGRQFSNSRSEMNVSTLELGDSALYLCASSSDRETYEQYFGPGTRLTVT.

This chain joins TRBV7-9 and TRBJ1-4, with 7 bases matching TRBD1. J lost 7 bases, V lost 1 base, and 9 bases had no gene match. Germline CDR1 SEHNR, CDR2 FQNEAQ (reference sequence). The CDR3 has 16 amino acids. The CDR3 spells CASSLGKTGVGEKLFF. The DNA of the CDR3 is TGTGCCAGCAGCTTAGGGAAAACAGGGGTGGGTGAAAAACTGTTTTTT.

V is TRBV30 and J is TRBJ2-1, with D tentatively TRBD1 (7 bases). The V end lost 7 bases, the J end lost 9 bases, and 22 bases lay between the germline ends. The CDR3 contains 14 residues. Germline CDR1 is GTSNPN and CDR2 is SVGIG (reference sequence). The CDR3 bases are TGTGCCTTTACCGGGACCAATCAGGGGGGTGAGCAGTTCTTC. This translates into CAFTGTNQGGEQFF.

V is TRBV29-1 and J is TRBJ2-3, with 9 positions matching TRBD2. V lost 6 bases to trimming and J lost 5 bases; unmatched junction nucleotides: 12. The CDR3 sequence is 15 residues long. CDR1 is SQVTM and CDR2 is ANQGSEA in the germline V gene. The CDR3 loop is CSVLSGRERKDTQYF. In DNA, the CDR3 is TGCAGCGTCCTTAGCGGGAGAGAGAGGAAAGATACGCAGTATTTT.

This chain connects TRBV28 to TRBJ2-7; 11 bases match TRBD1. The length of the CDR3 is 17 residues. Unmatched junction bases numbered 13, after V lost 6 bases and J lost 3 bases. Germline lookup yields CDR1 MDHEN and CDR2 SYDVKM. DNA for the CDR3: TGTGCCAGCAGCACCGGGACAGGGGGGACTTACTTCTACGAGCAGTACTTC. It is translated as CASSTGTGGTYFYEQYF. The full variable domain, completed using reference TRBV28 and TRBJ2-7, is DVKVTQSSRYLVKRTGEKVFLECVQDMDHENMFWYRQDPGLGLRLIYFSYDVKMKEKGDIPEGYSVSREKKERFSLILESASTNQTSMYLCASSTGTGGTYFYEQYFGPGTRLTVT.

This clone was seen more than once but under ten times. The chain uses TRBV6-5 and TRBJ1-1; no definite D call. Between the trimmed V and J ends, which lost 6 bases and 7 bases, there was a span of 9 bases. CDR3 length: 11 residues. Germline V gene data show CDR1 as MNHEY and CDR2 as SVGAGI. The CDR3 sequence: CASRRRDEAFF. As DNA, the CDR3 is TGTGCCAGCAGACGACGGGATGAAGCTTTCTTT.

This clone was seen only a few times. The chain carries TRBV28 and TRBJ1-3; 8 nucleotides agree with TRBD1. CDR3 length equals 17 residues. Trimming took 6 bases from V and 0 from J; bases not matched to a gene: 10. The germline gives CDR1 MDHEN, CDR2 SYDVKM. The CDR3 spells CASRKGGTGNSGNTIYF. The CDR3 region has the DNA TGTGCCAGCAGAAAAGGAGGGACAGGCAACTCTGGAAACACCATATATTTT.

CDR3 in DNA: TGTGCCAGCAGTTACGCGGGAGGGGACAATGAGCAGTTCTTC. This codes for CASSYAGGDNEQFF. V usage is TRBV6-5 and J usage is TRBJ2-1; TRBD2 aligns across 9 bases. J was trimmed by 5 bases and V by 2 bases; bases with no gene match: 1. CDR1 is MNHEY, CDR2 SVGAGI, per germline. This CDR3 has 14 residues.

This clone was counted a single time. The junction and the germline gene differ at one end; a read error may be behind it. This chain uses TRBV7-7 with TRBJ2-1, with D possibly TRBD1 on 5 matching bases. There are 16 residues in the CDR3. In germline, CDR1 is SSHAT, CDR2 FNYEAQ (reference sequence). CDR3 in amino acids: CASSLRATESYNEQFF. The DNA of the CDR3 is TGTGCTAGCAGCCTCAGGGCCACAGAGTCCTACAATGAGCAGTTCTTC.

The chain carries TRBV5-6 and TRBJ2-7; 7 nucleotides align to TRBD2. This CDR3 has 15 amino acids. The V gene's germline CDR1 is SGHDT and CDR2 YYEEEE. V gave up 5 bases and J gave up 3 bases; unmatched junction bases: 11. Written as DNA, the CDR3 is TGTGCCAGCAGTTCACGGACTAGTTTAGGCTACGAGCAGTACTTC. It specifies CASSSRTSLGYEQYF.